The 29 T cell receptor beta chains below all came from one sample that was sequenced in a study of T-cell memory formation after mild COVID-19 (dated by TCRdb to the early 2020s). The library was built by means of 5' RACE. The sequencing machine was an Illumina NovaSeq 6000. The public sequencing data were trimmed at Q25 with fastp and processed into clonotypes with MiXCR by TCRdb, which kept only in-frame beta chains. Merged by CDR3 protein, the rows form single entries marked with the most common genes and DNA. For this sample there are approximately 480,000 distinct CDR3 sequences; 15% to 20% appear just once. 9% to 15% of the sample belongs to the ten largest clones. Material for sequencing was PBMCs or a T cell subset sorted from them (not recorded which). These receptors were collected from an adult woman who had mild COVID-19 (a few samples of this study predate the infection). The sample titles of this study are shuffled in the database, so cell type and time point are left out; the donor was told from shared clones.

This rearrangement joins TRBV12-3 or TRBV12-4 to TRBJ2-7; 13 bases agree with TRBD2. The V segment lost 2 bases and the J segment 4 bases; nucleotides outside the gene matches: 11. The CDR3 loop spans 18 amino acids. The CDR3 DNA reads TGTGCCAGCAGTTTATCGTGGACTAGCGGGAGTTTCTCTTACGAGCAGTACTTC. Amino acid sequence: CASSLSWTSGSFSYEQYF.

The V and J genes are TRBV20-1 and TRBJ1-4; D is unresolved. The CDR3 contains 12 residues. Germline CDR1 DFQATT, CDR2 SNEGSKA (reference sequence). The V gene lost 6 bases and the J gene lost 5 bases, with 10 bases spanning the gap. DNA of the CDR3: TGCAGTGCACCGGTTGGAAATGAAAAACTGTTTTTT. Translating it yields CSAPVGNEKLFF.

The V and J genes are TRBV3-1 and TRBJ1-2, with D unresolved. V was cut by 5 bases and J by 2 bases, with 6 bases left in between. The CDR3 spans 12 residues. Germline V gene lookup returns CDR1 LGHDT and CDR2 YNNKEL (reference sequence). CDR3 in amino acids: CASSIRNYGYTF. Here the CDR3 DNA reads TGTGCCAGCAGCATAAGGAACTATGGCTACACCTTC.

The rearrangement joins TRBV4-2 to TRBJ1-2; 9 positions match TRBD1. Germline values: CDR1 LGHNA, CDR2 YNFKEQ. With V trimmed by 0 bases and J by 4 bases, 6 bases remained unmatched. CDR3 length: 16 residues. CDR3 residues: CASSQETGQGSYGYTF. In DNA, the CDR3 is TGTGCCAGCAGCCAAGAAACGGGACAGGGAAGCTATGGCTACACCTTC.

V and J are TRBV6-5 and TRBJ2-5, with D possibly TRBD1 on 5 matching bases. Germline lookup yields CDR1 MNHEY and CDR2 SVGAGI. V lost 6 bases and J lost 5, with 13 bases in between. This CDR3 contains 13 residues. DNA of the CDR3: TGTGCCAGCAGCCGTACCAGGGTGGAGACCCAGTACTTC. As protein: CASSRTRVETQYF.

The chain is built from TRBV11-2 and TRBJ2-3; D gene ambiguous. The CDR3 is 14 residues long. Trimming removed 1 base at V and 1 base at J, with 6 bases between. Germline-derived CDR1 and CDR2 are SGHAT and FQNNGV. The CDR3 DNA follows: TGTGCCAGCAGCTTAGGACACGGCACAGATACGCAGTATTTT. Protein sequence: CASSLGHGTDTQYF.

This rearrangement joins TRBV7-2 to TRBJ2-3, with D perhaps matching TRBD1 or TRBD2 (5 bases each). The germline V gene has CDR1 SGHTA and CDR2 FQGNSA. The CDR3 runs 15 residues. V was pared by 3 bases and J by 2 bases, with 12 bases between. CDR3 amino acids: CASSFRGSITDTQYF. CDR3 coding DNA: TGTGCCAGCAGCTTCCGGGGCAGCATCACAGATACGCAGTATTTT.

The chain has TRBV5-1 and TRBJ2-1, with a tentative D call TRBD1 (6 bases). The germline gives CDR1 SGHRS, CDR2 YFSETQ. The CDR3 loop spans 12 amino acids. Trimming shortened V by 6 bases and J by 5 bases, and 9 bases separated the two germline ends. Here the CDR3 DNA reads TGCGCCAGCAATAGGGGGAACAATGAGCAGTTCTTC. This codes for CASNRGNNEQFF.

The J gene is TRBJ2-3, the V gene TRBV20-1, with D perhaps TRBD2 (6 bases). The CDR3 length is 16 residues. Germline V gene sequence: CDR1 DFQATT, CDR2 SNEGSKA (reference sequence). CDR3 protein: CRVEWGGIPSTDTQYF. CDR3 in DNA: TGCAGGGTAGAATGGGGCGGGATTCCTAGCACAGATACGCAGTATTTT.

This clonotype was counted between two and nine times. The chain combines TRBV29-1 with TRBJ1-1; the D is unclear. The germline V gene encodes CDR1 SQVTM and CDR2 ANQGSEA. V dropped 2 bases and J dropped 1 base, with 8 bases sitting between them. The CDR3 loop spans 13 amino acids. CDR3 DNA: TGCAGCGTTGAAAAAAGAAGGAACACTGAAGCTTTCTTT. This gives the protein CSVEKRRNTEAFF.

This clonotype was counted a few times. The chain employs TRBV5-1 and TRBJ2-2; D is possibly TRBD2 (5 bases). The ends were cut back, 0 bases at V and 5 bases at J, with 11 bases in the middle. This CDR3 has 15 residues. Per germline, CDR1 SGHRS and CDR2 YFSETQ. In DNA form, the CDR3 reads TGCGCCAGCAGCTTGGATCTAGCCGTTACCGGGGAGCTGTTTTTT. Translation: CASSLDLAVTGELFF.

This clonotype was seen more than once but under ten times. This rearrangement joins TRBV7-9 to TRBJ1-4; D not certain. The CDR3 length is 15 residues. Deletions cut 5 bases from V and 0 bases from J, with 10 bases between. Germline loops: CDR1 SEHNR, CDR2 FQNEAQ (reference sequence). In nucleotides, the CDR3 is TGTGCCAGCAGCCCCGGCTCTGCAACTAATGAAAAACTGTTTTTT. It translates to CASSPGSATNEKLFF. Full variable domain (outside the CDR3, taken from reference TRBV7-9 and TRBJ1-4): DTGVSQNPRHKITKRGQNVTFRCDPISEHNRLYWYRQTLGQGPEFLTYFQNEAQLEKSRLLSDRFSAERPKGSFSTLEIQRTEQGDSAMYLCASSPGSATNEKLFFGSGTQLSVL.

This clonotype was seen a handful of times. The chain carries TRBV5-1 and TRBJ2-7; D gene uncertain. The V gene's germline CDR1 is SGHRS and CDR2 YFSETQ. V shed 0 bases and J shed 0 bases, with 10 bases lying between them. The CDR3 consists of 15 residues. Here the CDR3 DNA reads TGCGCCAGCAGCTTGGCCAGAGTTAACTCCTACGAGCAGTACTTC. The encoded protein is CASSLARVNSYEQYF.

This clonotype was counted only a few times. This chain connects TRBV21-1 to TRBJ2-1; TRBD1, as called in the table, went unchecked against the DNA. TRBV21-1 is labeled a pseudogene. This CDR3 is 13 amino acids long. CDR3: CASSKVRGNEQFF. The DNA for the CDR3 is TGTGCCAGCAGCAAAGTCCGGGGGAATGAGCAGTTCTTC.

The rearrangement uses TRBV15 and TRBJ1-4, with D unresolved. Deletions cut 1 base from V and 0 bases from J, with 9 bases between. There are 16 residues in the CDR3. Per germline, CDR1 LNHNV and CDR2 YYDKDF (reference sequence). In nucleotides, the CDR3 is TGTGCCACCAGCAGAGGAACAGTTGCAACTAATGAAAAACTGTTTTTT. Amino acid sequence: CATSRGTVATNEKLFF.

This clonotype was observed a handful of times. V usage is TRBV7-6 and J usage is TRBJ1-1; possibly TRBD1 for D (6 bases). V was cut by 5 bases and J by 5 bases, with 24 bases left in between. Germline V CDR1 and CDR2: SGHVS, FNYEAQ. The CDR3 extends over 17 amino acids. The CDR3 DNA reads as TGTGCCAGCAGCCCCGCAAGCGGGGGGGCCCGGAGTACTGAAGCTTTCTTT. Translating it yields CASSPASGGARSTEAFF.

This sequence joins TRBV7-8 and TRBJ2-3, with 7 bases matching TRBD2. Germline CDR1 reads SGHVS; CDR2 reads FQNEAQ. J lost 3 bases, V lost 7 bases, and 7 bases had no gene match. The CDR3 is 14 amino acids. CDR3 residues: CASKLKRETDTQYF. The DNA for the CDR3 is TGTGCCAGCAAGCTTAAGCGGGAAACAGATACGCAGTATTTT.

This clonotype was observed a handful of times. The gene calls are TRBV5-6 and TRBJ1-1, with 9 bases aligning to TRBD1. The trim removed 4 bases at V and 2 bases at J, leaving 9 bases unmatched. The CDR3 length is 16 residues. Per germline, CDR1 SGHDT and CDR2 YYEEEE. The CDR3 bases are TGTGCCAGCAGCCCTACAGGGGGCGCGAGAAACACTGAAGCTTTCTTT. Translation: CASSPTGGARNTEAFF.

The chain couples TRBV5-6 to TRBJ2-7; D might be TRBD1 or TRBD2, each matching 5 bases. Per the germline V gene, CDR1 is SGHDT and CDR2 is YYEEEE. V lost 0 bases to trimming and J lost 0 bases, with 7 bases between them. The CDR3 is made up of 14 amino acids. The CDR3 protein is CASSLEGTSYEQYF. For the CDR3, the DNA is TGTGCCAGCAGCTTGGAAGGGACCTCCTACGAGCAGTACTTC.

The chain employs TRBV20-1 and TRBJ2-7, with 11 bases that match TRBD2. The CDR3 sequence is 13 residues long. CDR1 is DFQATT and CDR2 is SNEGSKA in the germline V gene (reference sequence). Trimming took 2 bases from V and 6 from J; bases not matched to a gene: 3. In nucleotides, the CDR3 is TGCAGTGCTAGATTAGCGGGGGGGCGCGAGCAGTACTTC. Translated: CSARLAGGREQYF.

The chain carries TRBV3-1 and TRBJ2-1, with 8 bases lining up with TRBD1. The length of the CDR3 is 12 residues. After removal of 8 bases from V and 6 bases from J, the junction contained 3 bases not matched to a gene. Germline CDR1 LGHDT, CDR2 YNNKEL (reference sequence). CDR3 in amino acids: CASGGQVNEQFF. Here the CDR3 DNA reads TGTGCCAGCGGGGGACAGGTCAATGAGCAGTTCTTC.

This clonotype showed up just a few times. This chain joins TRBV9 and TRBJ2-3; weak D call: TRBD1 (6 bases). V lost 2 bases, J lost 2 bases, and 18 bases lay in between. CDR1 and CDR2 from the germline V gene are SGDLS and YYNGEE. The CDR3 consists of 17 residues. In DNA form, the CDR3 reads TGTGCCAGCAGCGTCCCCCATAGACAGGAGTTCACAGATACGCAGTATTTT. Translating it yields CASSVPHRQEFTDTQYF.

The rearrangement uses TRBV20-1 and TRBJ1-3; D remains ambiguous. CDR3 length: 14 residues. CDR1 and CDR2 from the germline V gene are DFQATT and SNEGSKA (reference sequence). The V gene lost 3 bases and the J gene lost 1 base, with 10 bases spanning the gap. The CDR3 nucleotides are TGCAGTGCTAGGGGCTCGGTGTCTGGAAACACCATATATTTT. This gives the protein CSARGSVSGNTIYF.

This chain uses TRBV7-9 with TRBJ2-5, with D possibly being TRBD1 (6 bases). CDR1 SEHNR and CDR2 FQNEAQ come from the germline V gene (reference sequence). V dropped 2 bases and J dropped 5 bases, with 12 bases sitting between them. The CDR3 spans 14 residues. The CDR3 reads CASSLFGGVETQYF. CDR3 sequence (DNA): TGTGCCAGCAGCTTATTTGGGGGCGTCGAGACCCAGTACTTC.

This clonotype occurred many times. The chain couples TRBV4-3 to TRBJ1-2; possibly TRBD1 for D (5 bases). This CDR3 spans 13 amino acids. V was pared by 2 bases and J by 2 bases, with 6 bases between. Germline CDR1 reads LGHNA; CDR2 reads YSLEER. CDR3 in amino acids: CASSQQGNYGYTF. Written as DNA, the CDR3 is TGCGCCAGCAGCCAACAGGGAAACTATGGCTACACCTTC.

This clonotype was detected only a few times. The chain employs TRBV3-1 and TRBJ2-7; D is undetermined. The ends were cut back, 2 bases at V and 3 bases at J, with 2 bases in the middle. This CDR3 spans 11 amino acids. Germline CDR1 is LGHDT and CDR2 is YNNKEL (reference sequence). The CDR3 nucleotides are TGTGCCAGCAGCCAACTCTACGAGCAGTACTTC. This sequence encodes CASSQLYEQYF.

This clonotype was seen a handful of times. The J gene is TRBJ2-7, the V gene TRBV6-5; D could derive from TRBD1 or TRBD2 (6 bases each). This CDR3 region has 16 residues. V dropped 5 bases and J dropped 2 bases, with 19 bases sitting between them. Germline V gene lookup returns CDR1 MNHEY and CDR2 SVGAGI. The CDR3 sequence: CASSAAGGTLAYEQYF. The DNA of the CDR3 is TGTGCCAGCAGTGCCGCGGGCGGGACATTGGCCTACGAGCAGTACTTC.

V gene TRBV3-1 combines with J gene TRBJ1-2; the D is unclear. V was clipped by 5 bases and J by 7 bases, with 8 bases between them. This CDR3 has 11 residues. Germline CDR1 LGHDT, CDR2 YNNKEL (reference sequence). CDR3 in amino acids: CASSWRGGYTF. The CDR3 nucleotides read TGTGCCAGCAGCTGGCGAGGTGGCTACACCTTC.

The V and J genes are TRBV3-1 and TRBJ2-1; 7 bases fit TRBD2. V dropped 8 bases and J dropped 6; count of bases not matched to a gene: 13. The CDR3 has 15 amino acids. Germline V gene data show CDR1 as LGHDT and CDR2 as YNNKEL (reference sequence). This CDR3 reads CASRDRGVEVNEQFF. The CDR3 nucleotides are TGTGCCAGCCGAGACCGGGGGGTGGAGGTCAATGAGCAGTTCTTC.